The 8 T cell receptor beta chains below come from one sample, sequenced in a study of shared clonotypes between healthy human individuals. Clones were sequenced by immunoSEQ multiplex PCR, and TCRdb holds only the in-frame ones, with some missing. The sample contains about 710,000 clones, 73% of which appear only once. The specimen was memory CD4+ T cells sorted from blood. The subset is: CD45RA-negative fraction. The receptors here all came from a woman in her twenties or thirties in good health.

The chain has TRBV28 and TRBJ1-2, with D possibly being TRBD1 (5 bases). This CDR3 is built from 14 residues. Germline loops: CDR1 MDHEN, CDR2 SYDVKM. The V gene lost 7 bases and the J gene lost 2 bases, with 14 bases spanning the gap. CDR3 sequence reads: CASTPGTDNYGYTF. CDR3 nucleotide sequence: TGTGCCAGCACCCCCGGGACGGACAACTATGGCTACACCTTC.

The CDR3 reads CARVGGSGKDLYNEQFF. The DNA of the CDR3 is TGCGCCAGAGTCGGTGGGAGCGGGAAGGACCTTTACAATGAGCAGTTCTTC. This chain connects TRBV4-1 to TRBJ2-1; 7 bases match TRBD2. The germline CDR1 and CDR2 sequences are MGHRA and YSYEKL. The trim removed 9 bases at V and 4 bases at J, leaving 18 bases unmatched. The CDR3 is 17 amino acids.

V is TRBV15 and J is TRBJ2-3; 10 nucleotides match TRBD2. After removal of 8 bases from V and 0 bases from J, the junction contained 5 bases not matched to a gene. The CDR3 is made up of 15 amino acids. The germline CDR1 and CDR2 sequences are LNHNV and YYDKDF (reference sequence). The CDR3 spells CATRLAGSSTDTQYF. The CDR3 nucleotides are TGTGCCACCCGACTAGCGGGTTCTAGCACAGATACGCAGTATTTT.

This clone has more than one count but fewer than ten. The V and J genes are TRBV28 and TRBJ1-5; 8 bases map to TRBD1. The V and J ends lost 6 bases and 5 bases, in that order; junction bases with no gene match: 9. The CDR3 length is 15 residues. Germline V gene data show CDR1 as MDHEN and CDR2 as SYDVKM. In DNA, the CDR3 is TGTGCCAGCAGCCCCAGGGGGCAGGTACATCAGCCCCAGCATTTT. Translated: CASSPRGQVHQPQHF. Filled out from reference TRBV28 and TRBJ1-5, the complete variable domain reads DVKVTQSSRYLVKRTGEKVFLECVQDMDHENMFWYRQDPGLGLRLIYFSYDVKMKEKGDIPEGYSVSREKKERFSLILESASTNQTSMYLCASSPRGQVHQPQHFGDGTRLSIL.

This sequence joins TRBV29-1 and TRBJ2-5; 7 positions match TRBD2. The CDR3 is made up of 16 amino acids. After removal of 6 bases from V and 6 bases from J, the junction contained 19 bases not matched to a gene. Germline-derived CDR1 and CDR2 are SQVTM and ANQGSEA. The CDR3 protein is CSVSPPGSRGGQTQYF. For the CDR3, the DNA is TGCAGCGTGAGCCCACCGGGGTCACGGGGAGGGCAGACCCAGTACTTC.

The rearrangement joins TRBV28 to TRBJ2-7; D perhaps matches TRBD1 (6 bases). The CDR3 consists of 14 residues. Per the germline V gene, CDR1 is MDHEN and CDR2 is SYDVKM. The V gene lost 6 bases and the J gene lost 5 bases, with 17 bases spanning the gap. CDR3: CASSPSRGFNEQYF. The CDR3 nucleotides read TGTGCCAGCAGCCCGTCCAGGGGATTCAACGAGCAGTACTTC.

The rearrangement joins TRBV28 to TRBJ1-4; 8 bases are a match to TRBD1. V dropped 8 bases and J dropped 11; count of bases not matched to a gene: 4. Germline V gene lookup returns CDR1 MDHEN and CDR2 SYDVKM. This CDR3 has 11 residues. DNA of the CDR3: TGTGCCAGCGGGGACAGGCGGAAACTGTTTTTT. Its protein product is CASGDRRKLFF.

The chain uses TRBV5-1 and TRBJ1-2; TRBD1 agrees at 8 bases. The ends lost 4 bases at V and 5 bases at J; junction bases unmatched: 4. This CDR3 has 13 residues. Germline CDR1 is SGHRS and CDR2 is YFSETQ. This CDR3 is CASSADRVYGYTF. CDR3 DNA sequence: TGCGCCAGCAGCGCGGACAGGGTTTATGGCTACACCTTC.